This T cell receptor beta chain was identified in a study of blood T cell repertoires in COVID-19. Overall study: The cDNA or gDNA used as material had been derived from T cells, B-cell-depleted T cells, or PBMCs.

Original methodology: Amplification with reference gene primers provided the estimates of nucleated cell counts. Clones were sequenced by immunoSEQ multiplex PCR, and TCRdb holds only the in-frame ones, with some missing. V and J calls and clone size are given by that table; D and trimming were obtained from the DNA. The sample shows almost 200,000 clones, 79% of them seen only once. Sequencing used peripheral blood. The sequence derives from a woman aged 40-49 years with COVID-19, enrolled during active disease.

This CDR3 reads CASSYRGGQFF. CDR3 sequence (DNA): TGTGCCAGCAGCTACAGGGGGGGGCAGTTCTTC. The chain links TRBV7-2 to TRBJ2-1; maybe TRBD1 (8 bases). The CDR3 covers 11 residues. Germline V gene lookup returns CDR1 SGHTA and CDR2 FQGNSA. Trimming shortened V by 4 bases and J by 12 bases, and 10 bases separated the two germline ends. Together with reference TRBV7-2 and TRBJ2-1, the CDR3 gives the full variable domain: GAGVSQSPSNKVTEKGKDVELRCDPISGHTALYWYRQSLGQGLEFLIYFQGNSAPDKSGLPSDRFSAERTGGSVSTLTIQRTQQEDSAVYLCASSYRGGQFFGPGTRLTVL.